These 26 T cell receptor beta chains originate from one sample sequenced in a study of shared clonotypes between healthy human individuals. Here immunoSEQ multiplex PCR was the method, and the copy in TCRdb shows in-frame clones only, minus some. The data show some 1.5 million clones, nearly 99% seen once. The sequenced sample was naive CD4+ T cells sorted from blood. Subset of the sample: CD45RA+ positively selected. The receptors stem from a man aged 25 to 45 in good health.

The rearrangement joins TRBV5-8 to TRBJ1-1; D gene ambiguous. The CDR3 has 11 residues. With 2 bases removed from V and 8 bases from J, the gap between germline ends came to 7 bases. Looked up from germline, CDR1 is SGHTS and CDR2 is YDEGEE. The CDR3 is CASSFRTEAFF. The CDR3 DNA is TGTGCCAGCAGCTTCAGAACCGAAGCTTTCTTT.

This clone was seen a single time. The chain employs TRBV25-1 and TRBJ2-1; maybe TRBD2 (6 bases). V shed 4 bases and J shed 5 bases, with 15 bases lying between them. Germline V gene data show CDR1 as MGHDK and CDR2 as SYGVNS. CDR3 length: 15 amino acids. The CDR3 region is CASSVHRLVNNEQFF. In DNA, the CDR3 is TGTGCCAGCAGTGTTCACAGACTAGTCAACAATGAGCAGTTCTTC.

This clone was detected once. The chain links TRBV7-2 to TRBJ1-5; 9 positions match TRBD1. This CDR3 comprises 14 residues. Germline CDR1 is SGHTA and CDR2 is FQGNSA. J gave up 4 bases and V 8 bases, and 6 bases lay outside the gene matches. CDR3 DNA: TGTGCCAGCGCACGGGACAGGGTGAATCAGCCCCAGCATTTT. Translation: CASARDRVNQPQHF.

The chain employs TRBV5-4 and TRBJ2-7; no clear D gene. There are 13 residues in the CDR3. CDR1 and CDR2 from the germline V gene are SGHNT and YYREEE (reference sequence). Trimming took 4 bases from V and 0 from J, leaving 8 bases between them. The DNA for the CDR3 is TGTGCCAGCAGCCGGTCCCTCTCCTACGAGCAGTACTTC. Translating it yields CASSRSLSYEQYF. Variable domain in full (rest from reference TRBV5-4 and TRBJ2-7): ETGVTQSPTHLIKTRGQQVTLRCSSQSGHNTVSWYQQALGQGPQFIFQYYREEENGRGNFPPRFSGLQFPNYSSELNVNALELDDSALYLCASSRSLSYEQYFGPGTRLTVT.

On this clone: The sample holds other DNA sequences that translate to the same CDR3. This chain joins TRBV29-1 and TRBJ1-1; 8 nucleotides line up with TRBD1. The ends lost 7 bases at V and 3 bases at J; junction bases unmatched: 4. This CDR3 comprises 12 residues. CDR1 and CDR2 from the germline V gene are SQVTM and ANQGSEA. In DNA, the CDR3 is TGCAGCGCTGGGACAGGAGACACTGAAGCTTTCTTT. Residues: CSAGTGDTEAFF.

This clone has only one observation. The CDR3: CASSPLRAVTNTEAFF. For the CDR3, the DNA is TGTGCCAGCAGCCCCTTGAGGGCCGTCACGAACACTGAAGCTTTCTTT. The gene calls are TRBV7-9 and TRBJ1-1, with D unclear. The CDR3 runs to 16 residues. CDR1 is SEHNR and CDR2 is FQNEAQ in the germline V gene (reference sequence). The germline V and J ends were trimmed by 5 bases and 1 base, with 17 bases remaining between them.

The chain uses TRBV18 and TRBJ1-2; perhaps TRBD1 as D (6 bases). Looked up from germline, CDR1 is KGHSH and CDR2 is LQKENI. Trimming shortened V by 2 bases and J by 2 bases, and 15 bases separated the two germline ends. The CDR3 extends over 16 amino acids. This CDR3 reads CASSPNAGQQNYGYTF. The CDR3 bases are TGTGCCAGCTCACCAAATGCAGGACAGCAAAACTATGGCTACACCTTC. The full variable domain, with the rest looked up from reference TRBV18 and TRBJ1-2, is NAGVMQNPRHLVRRRGQEARLRCSPMKGHSHVYWYRQLPEEGLKFMVYLQKENIIDESGMPKERFSAEFPKEGPSILRIQQVVRGDSAAYFCASSPNAGQQNYGYTFGSGTRLTVV.

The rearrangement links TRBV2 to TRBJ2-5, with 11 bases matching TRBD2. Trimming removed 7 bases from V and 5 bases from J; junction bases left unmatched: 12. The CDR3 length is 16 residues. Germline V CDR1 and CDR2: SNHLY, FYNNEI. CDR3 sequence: CASKLGGLAEGETQYF. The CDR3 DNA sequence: TGTGCCAGCAAATTGGGGGGACTAGCGGAAGGGGAGACCCAGTACTTC.

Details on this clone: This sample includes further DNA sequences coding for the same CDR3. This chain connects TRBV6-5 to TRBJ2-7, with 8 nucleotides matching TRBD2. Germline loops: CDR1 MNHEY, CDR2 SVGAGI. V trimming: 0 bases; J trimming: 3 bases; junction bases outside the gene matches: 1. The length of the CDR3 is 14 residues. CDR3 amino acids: CASSYSSGSYEQYF. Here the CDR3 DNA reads TGTGCCAGCAGTTACTCCAGCGGGAGCTACGAGCAGTACTTC.

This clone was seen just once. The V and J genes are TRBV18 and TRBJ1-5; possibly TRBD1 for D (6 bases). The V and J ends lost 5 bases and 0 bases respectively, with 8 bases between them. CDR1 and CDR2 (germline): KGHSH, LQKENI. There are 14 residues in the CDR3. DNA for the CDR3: TGTGCCAGCTCAGGACAGTATAGCAATCAGCCCCAGCATTTT. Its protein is CASSGQYSNQPQHF.

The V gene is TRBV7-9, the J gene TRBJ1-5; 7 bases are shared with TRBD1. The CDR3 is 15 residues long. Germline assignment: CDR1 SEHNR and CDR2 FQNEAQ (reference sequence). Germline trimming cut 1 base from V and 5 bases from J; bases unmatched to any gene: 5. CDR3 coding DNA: TGTGCCAGCAGCTTAGGGCAGGGGGGGGATCAGCCCCAGCATTTT. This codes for CASSLGQGGDQPQHF.

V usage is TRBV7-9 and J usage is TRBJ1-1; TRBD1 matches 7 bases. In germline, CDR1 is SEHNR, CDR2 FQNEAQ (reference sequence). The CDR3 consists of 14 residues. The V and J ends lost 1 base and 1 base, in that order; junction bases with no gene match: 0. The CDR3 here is CASSLGDRNTEAFF. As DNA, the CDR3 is TGTGCCAGCAGCTTAGGGGACAGGAACACTGAAGCTTTCTTT.

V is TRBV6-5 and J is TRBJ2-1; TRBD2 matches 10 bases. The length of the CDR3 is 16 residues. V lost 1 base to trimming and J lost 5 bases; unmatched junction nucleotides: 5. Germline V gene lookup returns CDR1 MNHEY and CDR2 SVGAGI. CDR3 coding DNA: TGTGCCAGCAGTTACTTTGGACTAGCGGACAACAATGAGCAGTTCTTC. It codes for CASSYFGLADNNEQFF.

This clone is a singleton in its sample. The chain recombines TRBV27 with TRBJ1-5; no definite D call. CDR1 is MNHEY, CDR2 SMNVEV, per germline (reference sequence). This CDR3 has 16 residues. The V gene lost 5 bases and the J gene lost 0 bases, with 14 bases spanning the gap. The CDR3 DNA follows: TGTGCCAGCAGTCCTCGTCCGCATAATAGCAATCAGCCCCAGCATTTT. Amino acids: CASSPRPHNSNQPQHF.

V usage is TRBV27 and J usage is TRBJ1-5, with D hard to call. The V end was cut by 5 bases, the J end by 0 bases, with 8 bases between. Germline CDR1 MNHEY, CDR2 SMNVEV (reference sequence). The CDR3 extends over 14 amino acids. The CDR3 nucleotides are TGTGCCAGCAGTCCGACCCTTAGCAATCAGCCCCAGCATTTT. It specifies CASSPTLSNQPQHF.

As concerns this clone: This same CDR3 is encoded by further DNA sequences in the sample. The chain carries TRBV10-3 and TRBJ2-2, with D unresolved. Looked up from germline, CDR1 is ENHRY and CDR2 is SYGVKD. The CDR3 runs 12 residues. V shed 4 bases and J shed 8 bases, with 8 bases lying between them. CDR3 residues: CAISASSGELFF. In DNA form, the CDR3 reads TGTGCCATCAGTGCCTCCTCTGGGGAGCTGTTTTTT.

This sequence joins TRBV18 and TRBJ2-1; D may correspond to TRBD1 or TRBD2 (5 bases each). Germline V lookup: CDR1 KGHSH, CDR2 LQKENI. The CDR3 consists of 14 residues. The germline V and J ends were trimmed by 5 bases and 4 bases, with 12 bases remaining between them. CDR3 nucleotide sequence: TGTGCCAGCTCAACCGACAGAGGGTACAATGAGCAGTTCTTC. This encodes CASSTDRGYNEQFF.

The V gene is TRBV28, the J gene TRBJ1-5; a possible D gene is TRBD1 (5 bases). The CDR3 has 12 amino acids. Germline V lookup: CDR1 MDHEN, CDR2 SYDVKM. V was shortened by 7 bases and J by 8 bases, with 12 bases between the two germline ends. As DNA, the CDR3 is TGTGCCAGCACCGCAGGGAAGGAGCCCCAGCATTTT. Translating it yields CASTAGKEPQHF.

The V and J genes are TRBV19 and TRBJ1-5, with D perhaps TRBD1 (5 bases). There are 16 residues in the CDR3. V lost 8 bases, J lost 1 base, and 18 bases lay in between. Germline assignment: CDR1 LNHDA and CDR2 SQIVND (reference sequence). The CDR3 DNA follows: TGTGCCAGTGCGCGGGACCCTCGGCTGAGCAATCAGCCCCAGCATTTT. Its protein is CASARDPRLSNQPQHF.

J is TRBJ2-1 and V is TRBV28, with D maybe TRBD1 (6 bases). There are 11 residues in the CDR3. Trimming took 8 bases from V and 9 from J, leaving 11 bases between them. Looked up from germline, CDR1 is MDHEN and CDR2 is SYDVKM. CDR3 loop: CASFTGFEQFF. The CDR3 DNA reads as TGTGCCAGCTTCACAGGGTTTGAGCAGTTCTTC.

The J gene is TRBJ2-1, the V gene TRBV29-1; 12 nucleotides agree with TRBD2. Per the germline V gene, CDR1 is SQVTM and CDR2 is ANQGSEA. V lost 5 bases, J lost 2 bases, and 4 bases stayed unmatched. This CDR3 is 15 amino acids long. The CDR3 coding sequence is TGCAGCGTTCGTTCTAGCGGGAGGGCCTACAATGAGCAGTTCTTC. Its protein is CSVRSSGRAYNEQFF.

The CDR3 DNA reads as TGTGCCAGCGCCGACAGGTTCTGGAGCACTGAAGCTTTCTTT. Residues: CASADRFWSTEAFF. The J gene is TRBJ1-1, the V gene TRBV7-2; a weak D match, TRBD1 (6 bases). CDR1 is SGHTA and CDR2 is FQGNSA in the germline V gene. Trimming left V 8 bases short and J 4 bases short, with 17 bases between. The CDR3 consists of 14 residues. Variable domain in full (rest from reference TRBV7-2 and TRBJ1-1): GAGVSQSPSNKVTEKGKDVELRCDPISGHTALYWYRQSLGQGLEFLIYFQGNSAPDKSGLPSDRFSAERTGGSVSTLTIQRTQQEDSAVYLCASADRFWSTEAFFGQGTRLTVV.

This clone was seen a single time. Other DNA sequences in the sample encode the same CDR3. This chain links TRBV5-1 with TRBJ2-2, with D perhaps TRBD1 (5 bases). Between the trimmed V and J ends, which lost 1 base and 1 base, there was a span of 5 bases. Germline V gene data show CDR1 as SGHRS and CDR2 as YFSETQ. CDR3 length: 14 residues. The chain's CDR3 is CASSLRGNTGELFF. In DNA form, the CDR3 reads TGCGCCAGCAGCTTGAGGGGGAACACCGGGGAGCTGTTTTTT.

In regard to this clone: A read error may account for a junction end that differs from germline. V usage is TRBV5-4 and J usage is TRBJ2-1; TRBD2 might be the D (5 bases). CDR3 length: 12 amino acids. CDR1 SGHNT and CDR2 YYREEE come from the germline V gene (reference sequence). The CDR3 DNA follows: TGTGCCAGCAGCACTGACTACTATGAGCAGTTCTTC. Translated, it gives CASSTDYYEQFF.

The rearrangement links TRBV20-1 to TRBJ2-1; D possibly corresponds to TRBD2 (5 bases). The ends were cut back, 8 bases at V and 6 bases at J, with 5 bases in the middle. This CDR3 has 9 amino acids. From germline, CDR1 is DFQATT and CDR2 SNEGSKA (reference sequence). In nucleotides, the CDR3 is TGCAGTAGCGGCAATGAGCAGTTCTTC. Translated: CSSGNEQFF.

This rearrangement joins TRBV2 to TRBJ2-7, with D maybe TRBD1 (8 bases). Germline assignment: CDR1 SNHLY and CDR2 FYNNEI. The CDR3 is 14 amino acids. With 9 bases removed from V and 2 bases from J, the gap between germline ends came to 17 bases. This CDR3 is CARSYRGGPYEQYF. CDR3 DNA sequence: TGTGCCAGAAGTTACAGGGGGGGGCCCTACGAGCAGTACTTC.